This T cell receptor (beta chain) was captured by sequencing in a study of shared clonotypes between healthy human individuals. CDR3 length equals 13 residues. Germline V CDR1 and CDR2: SGHTA, FQGNSA. Trimming took 4 bases from V and 8 from J, leaving 12 bases between them. This clone was counted only a few times. Using immunoSEQ multiplex PCR, the repertoire was profiled, and TCRdb retains in-frame clones only, with some absent. The sample yields a few hundred thousand clones, 65% seen once. V gene TRBV7-2 combines with J gene TRBJ1-5; no firm D call. The sequenced material came from memory CD4+ T cells sorted from blood. As for subset: CD45RA-negative fraction. This sequence originates from a man aged 25 to 40 in good health. CDR3 sequence (DNA): TGTGCCAGCAGCTACTCCGGGAGAGAGCCCCAGCATTTT. Amino acid sequence: CASSYSGREPQHF.